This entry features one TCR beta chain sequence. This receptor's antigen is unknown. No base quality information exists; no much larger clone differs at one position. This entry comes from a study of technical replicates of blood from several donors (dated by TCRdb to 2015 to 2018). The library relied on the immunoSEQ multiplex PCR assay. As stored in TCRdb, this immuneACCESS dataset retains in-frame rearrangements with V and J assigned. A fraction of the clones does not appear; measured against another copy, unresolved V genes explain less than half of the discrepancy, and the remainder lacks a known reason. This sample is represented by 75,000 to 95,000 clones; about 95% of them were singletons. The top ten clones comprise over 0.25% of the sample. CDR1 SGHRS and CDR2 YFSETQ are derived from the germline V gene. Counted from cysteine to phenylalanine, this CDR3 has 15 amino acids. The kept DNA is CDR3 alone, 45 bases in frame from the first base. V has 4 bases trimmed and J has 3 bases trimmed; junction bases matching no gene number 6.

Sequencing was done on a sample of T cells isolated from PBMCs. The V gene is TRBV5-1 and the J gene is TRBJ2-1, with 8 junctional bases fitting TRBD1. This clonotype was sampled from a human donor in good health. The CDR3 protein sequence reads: CASSLGQGGYNEQFF. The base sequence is TGCGCCAGCAGCCTAGGACAGGGCGGCTACAATGAGCAGTTCTTC.